Sequencing of this TCR beta chain was carried out in a study of radiation and T cells in renal cell carcinoma. Time point: baseline pretreatment blood. As for treatment: 15 Gy SBRT to primary tumor, nephrectomy 4 weeks later. The tumor was a clear cell renal cell carcinoma. Study-level results: From baseline, blood top tumor clonotypes peaked at 2 weeks post-radiation.

As to this clone: Antigen: not known.

There are 15 residues in the CDR3. V lost 1 base, J lost 6 bases, and 15 bases lay in between. Germline V gene lookup returns CDR1 SGHTA and CDR2 FQGNSA. TCRdb's table, derived via immunoSEQ multiplex PCR, lists solely in-frame clones and lacks some. The sample carries approximately 140,000 clones, around 78% recorded once. The specimen comprised blood, sampled from a patient whose treatment included radiotherapy and nephrectomy. This sequence was found in a woman aged 45-65 years with renal cell carcinoma. This sequence joins TRBV7-2 and TRBJ1-2; D is unresolved. CDR3 sequence: CASSLGPAEQNGYTF. CDR3 DNA: TGTGCCAGCAGCTTAGGACCCGCGGAGCAGAATGGCTACACCTTC.